This T cell receptor beta chain is drawn from a study of CD8+ T cells in alopecia areata. As for the study in general: Tofacitinib treatment spanned 6 to 18 months, with 6 months off drug afterward.

This clone showed up just a few times. The antigen is not known. Whole-study findings and limits: The study found TCR sharing across patients less clear than in mice, possibly for HLA reasons.

After isolation, RNA underwent reverse transcription to generate cDNA as the sequencing template. TCRdb's table, derived via immunoSEQ multiplex PCR, lists solely in-frame clones and lacks some. The profile shows about 180,000 clones, roughly 60% of them singletons. CDR1 and CDR2 from the germline V gene are WSHSY and SAAADI. This CDR3 has 14 amino acids. The junction had 7 bases not matched to a gene; V was cut back by 6 bases and J by 5 bases. PBMCs were stained for CD3, CD4 and CD8, and CD4+ and CD8+ T cells were sorted. This specimen consisted of CD4+ T cells sorted from blood, obtained at week 0. The sequence was collected from a human donor with alopecia areata. The chain combines TRBV10-2 with TRBJ2-7; TRBD1 agrees at 10 bases. CDR3 loop: CASRTGGGYHEQYF. CDR3 sequence (DNA): TGCGCCAGCAGGACAGGGGGCGGGTATCACGAGCAGTACTTC.